The 19 T cell receptor beta chains given below trace back to one sample, sequenced in a study of shared clonotypes between healthy human individuals. CD8 cells regarded as naive lacked CD45RO, were positively chosen for CCR7, and omitted terminally differentiated effector memory CD45RA+ cells. Assay: immunoSEQ multiplex PCR; the TCRdb copy retains only in-frame clones and omits some. Among roughly 1,800,000 clones, about 94% were seen once, and the ten largest hold around 1%. Sequencing used naive CD8+ T cells sorted from blood. The source is a man between 18 and 35 years old in good health.

The chain recombines TRBV27 with TRBJ2-3; D possibly corresponds to TRBD2 (5 bases). V dropped 5 bases and J dropped 2 bases, with 11 bases sitting between them. Germline CDR1 reads MNHEY; CDR2 reads SMNVEV (reference sequence). The CDR3 runs to 14 residues. The CDR3 here is CASSLRLSTDTQYF. The CDR3 DNA reads TGTGCCAGCAGTCTCCGACTATCCACAGATACGCAGTATTTT.

Comments on this clone: Other DNA sequences in the same sample also yield this CDR3. The chain has TRBV27 and TRBJ2-2; no reliable D call. The CDR3 is made up of 15 amino acids. V lost 1 base and J 0 bases, leaving 6 bases between the germline ends. Germline lookup yields CDR1 MNHEY and CDR2 SMNVEV (reference sequence). The CDR3 DNA reads TGTGCCAGCAGTTTATTGGGGTCGAACACCGGGGAGCTGTTTTTT. Encoded protein: CASSLLGSNTGELFF.

The rearrangement uses TRBV6-4 and TRBJ1-6; 8 bases line up with TRBD1. The CDR3 consists of 15 residues. The germline gives CDR1 MRHNA, CDR2 SNTAGT. The junction had 6 bases not matched to a gene; V was cut back by 3 bases and J by 8 bases. DNA of the CDR3: TGTGCCAGCAGTGATACCCTGGACAGGGATTCACCCCTCCACTTT. This gives the protein CASSDTLDRDSPLHF.

Comment on this clone: This sample also contains other DNA sequences that code for the same CDR3. The chain joins TRBV7-9 to TRBJ1-2; D may be TRBD1 (5 bases). The CDR3 length is 13 residues. Germline CDR1 is SEHNR and CDR2 is FQNEAQ (reference sequence). V was clipped by 8 bases and J by 2 bases, with 12 bases between them. CDR3 nucleotide sequence: TGTGCCAGCTCTGCAGGGTTGAACTATGGCTACACCTTC. Protein sequence: CASSAGLNYGYTF.

The rearrangement joins TRBV11-2 to TRBJ2-7; TRBD1 agrees at 7 bases. Germline CDR1 is SGHAT and CDR2 is FQNNGV. The CDR3 is made up of 14 amino acids. V lost 4 bases to trimming and J lost 2 bases; unmatched junction nucleotides: 5. The CDR3, as DNA: TGTGCCAGCAGCTCCCTGACAGGGACCTACGAGCAGTACTTC. Its protein product is CASSSLTGTYEQYF.

The chain joins TRBV4-1 to TRBJ1-1; no firm D call. The CDR3 has 16 residues. V lost 0 bases and J 5 bases, leaving 16 bases between the germline ends. Germline V gene lookup returns CDR1 MGHRA and CDR2 YSYEKL. CDR3 loop: CASSQDEATAGTEAFF. CDR3 DNA: TGCGCCAGCAGCCAAGATGAGGCCACCGCGGGGACTGAAGCTTTCTTT.

Points on this clone: Other DNA variants within this sample encode the same CDR3. J is TRBJ2-7 and V is TRBV19; D remains ambiguous. V dropped 8 bases and J dropped 2 bases, with 13 bases sitting between them. The CDR3 covers 13 residues. Germline CDR1 and CDR2: LNHDA and SQIVND (reference sequence). CDR3 sequence: CASSPGRAYEQYF. DNA for the CDR3: TGTGCCAGTTCTCCGGGCAGAGCCTACGAGCAGTACTTC.

This chain connects TRBV5-4 to TRBJ2-2, with 8 nucleotides matching TRBD2. Unmatched junction bases numbered 3, after V lost 2 bases and J lost 6 bases. CDR3 length: 14 residues. Germline V gene sequence: CDR1 SGHNT, CDR2 YYREEE (reference sequence). CDR3 protein: CASSFDGRAGELFF. The CDR3 nucleotides read TGTGCCAGCAGCTTTGACGGGAGGGCCGGGGAGCTGTTTTTT.

This chain joins TRBV11-2 and TRBJ2-3; tentatively, D is TRBD2 (6 bases). The CDR3 length is 14 residues. Germline CDR1 is SGHAT and CDR2 is FQNNGV. V dropped 8 bases and J dropped 2 bases, with 14 bases sitting between them. The CDR3 is CASALWDSTDTQYF. For the CDR3, the DNA is TGTGCCAGCGCACTGTGGGACTCCACAGATACGCAGTATTTT.

This sequence joins TRBV11-2 and TRBJ1-2; maybe TRBD1 (6 bases). CDR3 size: 15 residues. Germline values: CDR1 SGHAT, CDR2 FQNNGV. V was shortened by 0 bases and J by 2 bases, with 10 bases between the two germline ends. The CDR3 loop is CASSLDLRGNYGYTF. In nucleotides, the CDR3 is TGTGCCAGCAGCTTAGATCTCAGGGGCAACTATGGCTACACCTTC.

Only one count was recorded for this clone. The J gene is TRBJ2-7, the V gene TRBV4-1; no clear D gene. The CDR3 is 13 amino acids. The V end lost 4 bases, the J end lost 2 bases, and 9 bases lay between the germline ends. Germline V gives CDR1 MGHRA, CDR2 YSYEKL. Here the CDR3 DNA reads TGCGCCAGCAGCCCACGGTTTACCTACGAGCAGTACTTC. It yields the protein CASSPRFTYEQYF.

The V gene is TRBV27, the J gene TRBJ2-6, with a weak D call TRBD2 (6 bases). The CDR3 sequence is 15 residues long. The V gene's germline CDR1 is MNHEY and CDR2 SMNVEV (reference sequence). V lost 7 bases to trimming and J lost 0 bases, with 10 bases between them. DNA for the CDR3: TGTGCCAGCACTGGGGGGTTCTCTGGGGCCAACGTCCTGACTTTC. Its protein is CASTGGFSGANVLTF.

This clone was detected once. This chain uses TRBV7-9 with TRBJ2-5, with 7 positions matching TRBD1. Germline V gene lookup returns CDR1 SEHNR and CDR2 FQNEAQ (reference sequence). J was trimmed by 3 bases and V by 5 bases; bases with no gene match: 6. CDR3 length equals 14 residues. The CDR3 region has the DNA TGTGCCAGCAGCCCTAATACAGGGGAAGAGACCCAGTACTTC. Protein sequence: CASSPNTGEETQYF.

V gene TRBV14 combines with J gene TRBJ2-3, with TRBD2 matching over 10 bases. Trimming at V came to 6 bases and at J to 5 bases, leaving 8 bases not matched to a gene. CDR3 length: 15 amino acids. From germline, CDR1 is SGHDN and CDR2 FVKESK. The CDR3, as DNA: TGTGCCAGCAGTTACGCTAGCGGGGGTAAAGATACGCAGTATTTT. Its protein is CASSYASGGKDTQYF. Full variable domain (remainder filled in from reference TRBV14 and TRBJ2-3): EAGVTQFPSHSVIEKGQTVTLRCDPISGHDNLYWYRRVMGKEIKFLLHFVKESKQDESGMPNNRFLAERTGGTYSTLKVQPAELEDSGVYFCASSYASGGKDTQYFGPGTRLTVL.

J is TRBJ2-7 and V is TRBV7-6; 7 nucleotides align to TRBD1. CDR3 length: 13 residues. After removal of 5 bases from V and 2 bases from J, the junction contained 3 bases not matched to a gene. Germline CDR1 reads SGHVS; CDR2 reads FNYEAQ. CDR3 region: CASSQGQTYEQYF. CDR3 DNA sequence: TGTGCCAGCAGCCAGGGACAGACCTACGAGCAGTACTTC.

The V gene is TRBV14, the J gene TRBJ2-7; the D gene is possibly TRBD2 (6 bases). Trimming removed 4 bases from V and 0 bases from J, with 10 bases in between. The CDR3 totals 14 residues. CDR1 SGHDN and CDR2 FVKESK come from the germline V gene. The CDR3 loop reads CASSRGLSSYEQYF. The CDR3 DNA is TGTGCCAGCAGCCGCGGACTAAGCTCCTACGAGCAGTACTTC.

V usage is TRBV6-5 and J usage is TRBJ2-5; D remains unclear. The V end was cut by 8 bases, the J end by 2 bases, with 9 bases between. The germline CDR1 and CDR2 sequences are MNHEY and SVGAGI. The CDR3 length is 12 residues. The CDR3 coding sequence is TGTGCCAGCGGGTCGGATCAAGAGACCCAGTACTTC. It encodes CASGSDQETQYF.

This clone came up once. The DNA of the CDR3 is TGTGCCAGCACCACCGGGACGCTGTGGTGGGGTGGCTACACCTTC. Encoded protein: CASTTGTLWWGGYTF. The V call is TRBV6-6, the J call TRBJ1-2; possibly TRBD1 for D (5 bases). The V and J ends lost 7 bases and 7 bases respectively, with 22 bases between them. The germline V gene has CDR1 MNHNY and CDR2 SVGAGI (reference sequence). CDR3 length: 15 residues.

The rearrangement joins TRBV5-4 to TRBJ2-5, with D possibly called TRBD1 or TRBD2 (5 bases each). V lost 1 base and J lost 0, with 7 bases in between. CDR3 length: 14 residues. Germline loops: CDR1 SGHNT, CDR2 YYREEE (reference sequence). CDR3 amino acids: CASSLMGDQETQYF. The CDR3 nucleotides are TGTGCCAGCAGCTTGATGGGGGACCAAGAGACCCAGTACTTC.